Listed below are T cell receptor beta chains from one sample, sequenced in a study of T cells in Graves' hyperthyroidism and ophthalmopathy. Each CDR3 protein is one row after TCRdb ran MiXCR on the multiplex PCR reads. Among fewer than 300,000 distinct CDR3 sequences listed, 15% were seen once. Sequenced sample: blood. Source of these receptors: a woman aged 50 to 65 with Graves' hyperthyroidism that later progressed to Graves' ophthalmopathy. The CDR3 runs from the conserved cysteine through the conserved F or W. Each record gives: J gene, V gene, D gene, clone size, CDR3 protein, CDR3 DNA. A D gene is named only where the DNA matches it firmly. Some rows mark clone size as missing; the rest say once, few, many or name a class of expanded clone.

J gene: TRBJ1-3
V gene: TRBV28
D gene: -
clone size: few
CDR3 protein: CASSLSGLPGNTIYF
CDR3 DNA: TGTGCCAGCAGTTTATCGGGCCTTCCTGGAAACACCATATATTTT

J gene: TRBJ1-3
V gene: TRBV6-1
D gene: -
clone size: -
CDR3 protein: CASTKLGSSGNTIYF
CDR3 DNA: TGTGCCAGCACGAAACTCGGGAGTTCTGGAAACACCATATATTTT

J gene: TRBJ2-5
V gene: TRBV9
D gene: TRBD2
clone size: -
CDR3 protein: CASSVESGRAWETQYF
CDR3 DNA: TGTGCCAGCAGCGTAGAAAGCGGGAGGGCGTGGGAGACCCAGTACTTC

J gene: TRBJ2-7
V gene: TRBV29-1
D gene: TRBD2
clone size: few
CDR3 protein: CSVEDELAGFYEQYF
CDR3 DNA: TGCAGCGTTGAAGATGAACTAGCGGGATTCTACGAGCAGTACTTC

J gene: TRBJ2-3
V gene: TRBV28
D gene: TRBD2
clone size: many
CDR3 protein: CASSLYSGSTDTQYF
CDR3 DNA: TGTGCCAGCAGTTTATATAGCGGGAGCACAGATACGCAGTATTTT

J gene: TRBJ1-2
V gene: TRBV6-1
D gene: TRBD1
clone size: many
CDR3 protein: CASSYRDRASGYTF
CDR3 DNA: TGTGCCAGCAGTTACCGGGACAGGGCTAGCGGCTACACCTTC

J gene: TRBJ2-7
V gene: TRBV18
D gene: -
clone size: -
CDR3 protein: CVSSPGRQNYEQYF
CDR3 DNA: TGTGTCAGCTCACCAGGGCGGCAGAACTACGAGCAGTACTTC

J gene: TRBJ1-5
V gene: TRBV2
D gene: TRBD1
clone size: -
CDR3 protein: CASGTGLDQPQHF
CDR3 DNA: TGTGCCTCTGGGACAGGGTTGGATCAGCCCCAGCATTTT

J gene: TRBJ1-4
V gene: TRBV11-3
D gene: -
clone size: few
CDR3 protein: CASSFKRRAADRTNEKLFF
CDR3 DNA: TGTGCCAGCAGCTTCAAGAGGCGGGCGGCGGATCGCACTAATGAAAAACTGTTTTTT

J gene: TRBJ2-5
V gene: TRBV5-1
D gene: -
clone size: many
CDR3 protein: CASSLGQIQETQYF
CDR3 DNA: TGCGCCAGCAGCTTGGGACAGATCCAAGAGACCCAGTACTTC

J gene: TRBJ1-2
V gene: TRBV6-1
D gene: -
clone size: many
CDR3 protein: CASSGWGSGGYTF
CDR3 DNA: TGTGCCAGCAGTGGCTGGGGATCTGGTGGCTACACCTTC

J gene: TRBJ2-3
V gene: TRBV20-1
D gene: -
clone size: many
CDR3 protein: CSASWTRTDTQYF
CDR3 DNA: TGCAGTGCTAGTTGGACACGGACAGATACGCAGTATTTT

J gene: TRBJ1-1
V gene: TRBV20-1
D gene: -
clone size: many
CDR3 protein: CSGSNPEGYTEAFF
CDR3 DNA: TGCAGCGGGTCAAACCCCGAAGGTTACACTGAAGCTTTCTTT

J gene: TRBJ2-3
V gene: TRBV3-1
D gene: -
clone size: many
CDR3 protein: CASSQDGSPLRGDTQYF
CDR3 DNA: TGTGCCAGCAGCCAAGACGGGAGCCCACTAAGGGGAGATACGCAGTATTTT

J gene: TRBJ2-7
V gene: TRBV28
D gene: TRBD2
clone size: once
CDR3 protein: CASWSSGAYEQYF
CDR3 DNA: TGTGCCAGCTGGTCTAGCGGCGCCTACGAGCAGTACTTC

J gene: TRBJ2-3
V gene: TRBV7-6
D gene: TRBD1
clone size: many
CDR3 protein: CASSLAAQGAGDTQYF
CDR3 DNA: TGTGCCAGCAGCTTAGCGGCGCAGGGGGCTGGAGATACGCAGTATTTT